This T cell receptor beta chain was captured in a study of cytomegalovirus exposure and HLA in healthy donors. Study at large: The study's early data release held about 85 million unique TCRs from HLA-typed donors. Study-level points and caveats: A later analysis, which compared TCR beta chains of equal frequency, found the HLA-associated ones more clonally expanded. The CMV antigen specificity of three CMV-associated chains was confirmed through in vitro analysis. The study reported that TCR beta sequences accurately predicted HLA-A and HLA-B alleles in most subjects.

In regard to this clone: What it binds is unknown.

Primers: 60 Vbeta forward and 13 Jbeta reverse. The protocol was immunoSEQ multiplex PCR, while the TCRdb copy is restricted to in-frame clones and leaves out a portion. The sample includes fewer than 150,000 clones, roughly 76% of them seen just once. V shed 5 bases, J shed 6 bases, and the junction held 8 bases outside the gene matches. The CDR3 loop spans 15 amino acids. Germline V gives CDR1 SEHNR, CDR2 FQNEAQ (reference sequence). This clonotype originated in a man aged 45 to 65 in good health and CMV-seropositive. Sequencing was performed on PBMCs. The chain is built from TRBV7-9 and TRBJ1-4; 8 bases match TRBD1. CDR3 loop: CASSALTGDYEKLFF. DNA of the CDR3: TGTGCCAGCAGCGCCCTGACAGGGGACTATGAAAAACTGTTTTTT.